The subject of this entry is one T cell receptor (beta chain). This clonotype was picked up many times. Its antigen is currently not known. Nothing much larger sits one base from this clone, and base qualities are not available. The library was made by 5' RACE. TCRdb lists the instrument as NextSeq 500. The TCR library protocol attached a unique molecular identifier to each TCR cDNA molecule to allow correction of PCR and sequencing errors. The authors' analysis ran thus. TCR identification, UMI-based error correction and CDR3 extraction were performed with Decombinator tools. Expanded TCRs were defined as those above a frequency of 2 per 1,000, corresponding to the top 1% of the tumor frequency distribution. Each repertoire was subsampled 100 times to 5,000 TCRs, after which Renyi diversity was computed with the R vegan package. CDR3 similarity networks were built from amino acid triplet string-kernel similarity, with CDR3s being connected when pairwise similarity was above 0.82. TCRdb passed the public sequencing reads through fastp at Q25 and MiXCR, retaining productive beta sequences. Records with the same CDR3 protein are collapsed into one entry carrying the most frequent genes and DNA. In this record, the V and J calls reflect TCRdb's handling and not the investigators' own analysis. In this sample the table shows about 42,000 distinct CDR3 sequences, 6.5% to 8% of which occur a single time. The leading ten clones occupy about two fifths of the sample.

The data were obtained in a study of spatial heterogeneity in lung cancer (dated by TCRdb to about 2019). Background on the whole study: Beta-chain transcripts were consistently detected in greater numbers than alpha-chain transcripts, which likely reflected higher beta-chain transcript abundance. TCR alpha and beta repertoires were quantitatively compared across multiple tumor regions, matched nontumor lung and blood in non-small cell lung cancer. Both alpha and beta chains were TCR-sequenced in approximately 200 tumor regions, fewer than 80 matched nontumor lung samples and 55 to 60 PBMC samples obtained at surgery. In the raw uncorrected reads, each unique combination of TCR and UMI appeared more than ten times on average. Nonsynonymous mutation counts, determined by whole-exome sequencing of tumor tissue, were related to TCR repertoire features.

Cut back by 2 bases and 1 base, the V and J ends lie 8 bases apart. CDR1 and CDR2 (MNHEY, SVGAGI) derive from the germline V gene. The CDR3 covers 14 residues, taking in both the cysteine and the phenylalanine. Only the CDR3 part of the read is kept: 42 bases, read in frame from the first base. This specimen's time point label, per the study, means: sample taken at primary tumor resection. For TCR sequencing, whole RNA was extracted from tumor and nontumor lung tissue, or from cryopreserved PBMC samples, and no cell sorting was done. Donors were around 69 patients with early-stage, untreated non-small cell lung cancer from the lung TRACERx cohort. Only patients with enough RNA available from two or more tumor regions were chosen for TCR sequencing. Study-wide findings and limitations: Confirming at a functional level the hypothesis that regional TCRs recognize regional mutations was considered to require additional single-cell paired TCR alpha and beta sequencing. Ubiquitous expanded tumor TCRs showed up in blood more often at tumor resection than at routine follow-up.

The sample consisted of PBMCs, taken at surgery. The chain uses TRBV6-5 and TRBJ2-5, with no confidently assigned D gene. The receptor was derived from a female donor with early-stage non-small cell lung cancer. The sequenced DNA is TGTGCCAGCAGTTACAGTCCCTCCCAAGAGACCCAGTACTTC. Translated, it gives CASSYSPSQETQYF.